These T cell receptor beta chains were read from a single sample in a study of blood T cell repertoires in COVID-19. The protocol was immunoSEQ multiplex PCR, while the TCRdb copy is restricted to in-frame clones and leaves out a portion. The sample has about 320,000 clones; 87% are singletons. Sequenced material: PBMCs or T cells enriched from blood (not recorded which). Receptors were obtained from a woman aged 18-29 years who had recovered from COVID-19. Both conserved end residues are part of each CDR3. D genes are given only for firm matches. Size is omitted from some rows. Given values are once, few, many or a class for expanded clones.

J gene	D gene	CDR3 length	V gene	clone size	CDR3 DNA	CDR3 protein
TRBJ2-7	.	13	TRBV15	.	TGTGCCACCAGCAGAGACCAGGGCTACGAGCAGTACTTC	CATSRDQGYEQYF
TRBJ2-3	.	14	TRBV29-1	.	TGCAGCGTTGATTTGGGGGCGCAGGCAGATACGCAGTATTTT	CSVDLGAQADTQYF
TRBJ2-1	.	14	TRBV18	once	TGTGCCAGCTCACCACAGTGGAGCGACAATGAGCAGTTCTTC	CASSPQWSDNEQFF
TRBJ1-5	TRBD1	14	TRBV27	.	TGTGCCAGCGGGGGACAGGGGGCGGGGCAGCCCCAGCATTTT	CASGGQGAGQPQHF
TRBJ2-7	.	17	TRBV6-2/TRBV6-3	.	TGTGCCAGCAGTTACTCGCGACAGGACTTGCCCTCCTACGAGCAGTACTTC	CASSYSRQDLPSYEQYF
TRBJ1-3	.	14	TRBV11-2	.	TGTGCCAGCAACAGACGGGGGGCTGGAAACACCATATATTTT	CASNRRGAGNTIYF
TRBJ1-5	.	14	TRBV21-1	.	TGTGCCAGCAGTACAGGGCCGGCCAATCAGCCCCAGCATTTT	CASSTGPANQPQHF
TRBJ2-2	.	14	TRBV6-2/TRBV6-3	.	TGTGCCAGCAGTTATAATATCTACACCGGGGAGCTGTTTTTT	CASSYNIYTGELFF
TRBJ2-5	.	13	TRBV28	.	TGTGCCAGCAGTTTAGGCAGGGTGGAGACCCAGTACTTC	CASSLGRVETQYF
TRBJ1-6	.	16	TRBV4-1	.	TGCGCCAGCAGCCAAAGGGATTCCGCGGGTGCTCCACCCCTCCACTTT	CASSQRDSAGAPPLHF
TRBJ1-4	.	15	TRBV4-3	.	TGCGCCAGCAGCCGAGGACAGCAGGGAGGGGAAAAACTGTTTTTT	CASSRGQQGGEKLFF
TRBJ1-2	TRBD1	18	TRBV7-6	.	TGTGCCAGCAGCTTAGGTCCTACACAACAGGGGAGGACCGGTGGCTACACCTTC	CASSLGPTQQGRTGGYTF
TRBJ1-1	.	15	TRBV10-3	.	TGTGCCATCAGTGAGTCTGGAGGGTGGAACACTGAAGCTTTCTTT	CAISESGGWNTEAFF
TRBJ1-2	.	13	TRBV28	.	TGTGCCAGCAGTCGAACAGGGAAGGGTGGCTACACCTTC	CASSRTGKGGYTF
TRBJ1-5	.	16	TRBV19	.	TGTGCCACCGCAGGTGGTGTGGGTTCTGGGAATCAGCCCCAGCATTTT	CATAGGVGSGNQPQHF
TRBJ1-2	.	15	TRBV6-5	few	TGTGCCAGCAGTTACGGTTCGCAGGGGCGAGGTGGCTACACCTTC	CASSYGSQGRGGYTF